This T cell receptor beta chain is drawn from a study of shared clonotypes between healthy human individuals (dated by TCRdb to 2018 to 2021). The study in broad terms: The cohort comprised a couple of women and a few men aged 18 to 49 years. To increase sequencing depth and limit assay-specific biases, TCR repertoire library preparation and sequencing were carried out by different laboratories using diverse techniques. Each donor's leukapheresis produced roughly between roughly 0.9 and 9 billion PBMCs. To estimate repertoire size and how much clonotypes are shared between individuals, the study performed deep sequencing of blood TCR repertoires from roughly five healthy adults. For each donor, CD4 naive and CD4 memory were each run on three plates, CD8 naive on two plates, and CD8 memory on one plate.

What the work shows at the level of the full study, not this receptor alone: Naive subsets generally had larger estimated clonotype richness than memory subsets did. The genetic and exposure-history diversity represented was limited by the small number of donors. Rarefaction of sorted-subset datasets indicated incomplete sequencing despite the large sequencing depth. Across several donors, approximately 5% of naive CD4, more than 3% of naive CD8, approximately 2.5% of memory CD4, and under 0.45% of memory CD8 clonotypes were shared. Sampling was restricted to blood, and TCR repertoires in tissue are likely to differ from TCR repertoires in blood. Pairwise subsampling led to the expectation that sequencing depth would affect the degree of clonotype sharing among donors. Clonotypes shared by all four sorted-subset donors showed higher generation probabilities than non-shared clonotypes.

The donors were healthy, HIV-negative adults who had no recently reported acute infections or vaccinations. Every donor was a Caucasian adult living in Nashville, Tennessee, USA. CD4+ T cells were enriched through magnetic negative selection, after which naive cells were positively selected on CD45RA and the remaining negative fraction served as the memory subset. Blood was obtained by leukapheresis, after which PBMCs were separated by Ficoll-Histopaque density gradient centrifugation and cryopreserved in liquid nitrogen vapor phase. Purity and quantity of every magnetically sorted T cell population were checked by analytical flow cytometry. From each sorted fraction, genomic DNA was isolated and quantified by UV absorbance on a Nanodrop 2000c. Using the deep immunoSEQ assay, TCR CDR3 regions were amplified from genomic DNA by multiplex PCR. Extracted genomic DNA from each cell subset was spread evenly across all wells of several immunoSEQ 96-well plates, with each plate serving as a replicate. For sorted subsets, around 200 ng genomic DNA, equal to 30,000 to 35,000 T cell genomes, was loaded into each replicate PCR. Purified libraries were measured with a Qubit 3.0 fluorometer, size-checked on a Bioanalyzer 2100, and measured again with the KAPA Library Quantification kit. Every immunoSEQ 96-well plate was sequenced on a dedicated single-read 150-cycle Illumina NextSeq 550 flow cell. Per the original workflow: The immunoSEQ output contained only junctional sequences without quality scores, so filtering could not match that applied to full-length reads. To assign V/J genes and CDR3, sequences were annotated against IMGT germline references using PyIR, a Python wrapper for IgBLAST v1.9. Reads were filtered out if the reads had weak V/J assignments (E-value above 1e-6), no CDR3, stop codons, out-of-frame junctions, or ambiguous translated residues. A V3J clonotype was defined by an identical inferred V gene, J gene, and CDR3 amino acid sequence. Percentage overlap between repertoires was calculated by dividing the number of shared unique clonotypes by the size of the smaller repertoire. Repertoire richness was assessed with RTK rarefaction, the Chao1 estimator, and Recon v2.1 estimates of unobserved clonotypes. Generation probabilities were computed with OLGA for all TCRbeta clonotypes obtained by the gDNA method from a few donors. This is the immuneACCESS table as TCRdb keeps it, with only in-frame sequences that have V and J called. A part of the clones is gone; compared with another copy, unresolved V genes explain less than half, and the rest is unexplained. V and J calls and clone size are given by that table; D and trimming were obtained from the DNA. In this sample the table shows 2,500,000 or so clones, 85% to 95% of which occur a single time. The ten biggest clones cover over 0.12% of the sample.

The CDR3 contains 15 residues, cysteine and phenylalanine counted. Only the CDR3 part of the read is kept: 45 bases, read in frame from the first base. V is pruned by 5 bases and J by 1 base, leaving 7 bases of the junction without a gene match. Sequences MNHEY (CDR1) and SMNVEV (CDR2) are obtained from the germline V gene (reference sequence). Details on this clone: Its antigen is not yet known. No per-base quality is available; no much larger clone lies one base away.

The sample consisted of naive CD4+ T cells sorted from blood. The cell subset or site label for this specimen denotes: CD45RA+ positively selected. The rearrangement combines TRBV27 with TRBJ1-1; TRBD1 lines up with 7 middle nucleotides. The sequence derives from a man aged 18 to 29 in good health. Read as DNA, the sequence is TGTGCCAGCAGTCCCCGCCGGGACAGGAACACTGAAGCTTTCTTT. Its protein reads: CASSPRRDRNTEAFF.